What follows is one TCR beta chain and its context. What it recognizes is unknown. The protocol was immunoSEQ multiplex PCR, while the TCRdb copy is restricted to in-frame clones and leaves out a portion. The sample shows around 300,000 clones, under 90% of them seen only once. Treatment reported: 15 to 20 received Ad26.COV2.S at low or high dose, single or two shots; about 5 received placebo; per-sample allocation not given. Samples analyzed were those drawn on day 63 after the first vaccine or placebo injection. Boston hosted the donor, who was an adult aged 18-55 years. An Ad26 vector carrying the Wuhan-strain SARS-CoV-2 spike served as the vaccine. This entry comes from a study of Ad26.COV2.S vaccination and SARS-CoV-2 variants. CDR1 and CDR2 (germline): SGHTA, FQGNSA. After removal of 6 bases from V and 4 bases from J, the junction contained 10 bases not matched to a gene. CDR3 length: 15 residues.

Findings and limits, study-wide: It was reported that spike-specific CD8+ and CD4+ T cell responses were substantially broad after vaccination. Among vaccine recipients, spike-specific TCR breadth exceeded that of placebo recipients.

This sequence originates from a person aged 18-60 years who received the Ad26.COV2.S COVID-19 vaccine or a placebo. The chain joins TRBV7-2 to TRBJ2-5; 8 bases fit TRBD2. This material consisted of peripheral blood, taken in a trial of Ad26.COV2.S vaccine versus placebo. The CDR3 nucleotides are TGTGCCAGCAGTAAAAACGGGGGGGTTAGAGAGACCCAGTACTTC. Protein sequence: CASSKNGGVRETQYF. Full variable domain (remainder filled in from reference TRBV7-2 and TRBJ2-5): GAGVSQSPSNKVTEKGKDVELRCDPISGHTALYWYRQSLGQGLEFLIYFQGNSAPDKSGLPSDRFSAERTGGSVSTLTIQRTQQEDSAVYLCASSKNGGVRETQYFGPGTRLLVL.